This TCR beta chain was identified during a study of T-cell reconstitution after alpha-beta-depleted transplantation in children. General study findings and limits: The main origin of T-cell counts and diversity one year after transplant was newly produced T cells. Reported findings indicate that, about two months after transplant, alpha-beta T cells came from several hundred expanded clones, which were derived from non-depleted graft cells.

CDR3 length: 17 residues. CDR1 and CDR2 (germline): MNHNS, SASEGT. The V end lost 6 bases, the J end lost 6 bases, and 23 bases lay between the germline ends. Notes on this clonotype: Its target is not known.

Unique molecular identifiers were incorporated into the prepared TCRbeta library. TCRdb re-derived calls from the PCR reads in MiXCR, one entry per CDR3 protein. The sample holds hundreds of thousands of distinct CDR3 sequences, roughly 13% seen once. Sequencing used PBMCs, mostly from graft donor cells, obtained 360 days after TCRalphabeta/CD19-depleted stem cell transplant. This clonotype was obtained from a male patient aged 5 to 17 who had a stem cell transplant for acute myeloid leukemia, so the T cells may come from the graft donor. The J gene is TRBJ2-2, the V gene TRBV6-1, with a tentative D call TRBD1 (6 bases). The CDR3 spells CASSDYSEQGSPGELFF. CDR3 nucleotide sequence: TGTGCCAGCAGCGACTATTCGGAACAGGGATCCCCCGGGGAGCTGTTTTTT.